Here is one T cell receptor (beta chain) with its context. The antigen remains undetermined. The record originates from a study of cytomegalovirus exposure and HLA in healthy donors. PCR employed 60 Vbeta and 13 Jbeta primers. The data were produced by immunoSEQ multiplex PCR, yet TCRdb's version contains in-frame clones alone and is incomplete. Of some 160,000 clones in the sample, approximately 71% are singletons; the top ten hold 5.4%. Study-wide results and caveats: Presence/absence analyses supposed approximately even sequencing depth among donors. Specificity of three CMV-associated chains for CMV antigens was verified in vitro. The dataset shows that most TCR sequences were rare, while some public TCRs occurred in many donors.

This receptor was taken from a woman aged 18-30 years in good health and CMV-seropositive. Specimen: PBMCs.

The DNA for the CDR3 is TGTGCCAGCTCACCGGAGAGCAGCTCCTACGAGCAGTACTTC. Residues: CASSPESSSYEQYF. The gene calls are TRBV18 and TRBJ2-7; no clear D. CDR3 length: 14 amino acids. Germline values: CDR1 KGHSH, CDR2 LQKENI. The V end was cut by 3 bases, the J end by 0 bases, with 9 bases between.